Shown below are 23 T cell receptor beta chains from a single sample sequenced in a study of T cell repertoires in cytomegalovirus infection. TCRdb independently ran MiXCR on the reads; one entry per CDR3 protein. Of approximately 550,000 distinct CDR3 sequences listed, 16% are singletons. Source material: CD8+ T cells from PBMCs. Receptors originate from a human donor in good health (CMV status not recorded). Some clones in this sample may be carry-over from other donors' samples.

This clonotype was detected ten times or more. The V gene is TRBV7-9, the J gene TRBJ1-1; 7 bases fit TRBD1. The CDR3 loop spans 13 amino acids. The germline V gene encodes CDR1 SEHNR and CDR2 FQNEAQ (reference sequence). Trimming took 4 bases from V and 4 from J; bases not matched to a gene: 3. The CDR3 bases are TGTGCCAGCAGCTCCCGGACAGGCACTGAAGCTTTCTTT. Protein: CASSSRTGTEAFF.

This clonotype turned up a few times. The chain recombines TRBV28 with TRBJ1-5, with D possibly matching TRBD1 (6 bases). Germline V CDR1 and CDR2: MDHEN, SYDVKM. Trimming removed 9 bases from V and 0 bases from J, with 18 bases in between. The CDR3 covers 16 residues. CDR3 sequence reads: CASLSADRLSNQPQHF. The CDR3, as DNA: TGTGCCAGTCTCTCGGCGGACAGACTTAGCAATCAGCCCCAGCATTTT.

This clonotype appeared many times. The genes are TRBV5-4 and TRBJ1-2; TRBD1 matches at 8 bases. The CDR3 has 14 amino acids. Germline V gives CDR1 SGHNT, CDR2 YYREEE (reference sequence). The junction had 9 bases not matched to a gene; V was cut back by 4 bases and J by 7 bases. The CDR3 nucleotides read TGTGCCAGCAGCCCAGGACAGGGATTAGGTGGCTACACCTTC. Translation gives CASSPGQGLGGYTF.

This clonotype was seen ten or more times. This sequence joins TRBV4-1 and TRBJ1-1; D is ambiguous. The CDR3 is 16 residues long. In germline, CDR1 is MGHRA, CDR2 YSYEKL. The germline V and J ends were trimmed by 0 bases and 0 bases, with 11 bases remaining between them. Here the CDR3 DNA reads TGCGCCAGCAGCCAAGATCATGGCCTAATGAACACTGAAGCTTTCTTT. It specifies CASSQDHGLMNTEAFF.

V and J are TRBV11-2 and TRBJ1-1; TRBD1 aligns across 7 bases. CDR3 length: 15 amino acids. Germline V gene sequence: CDR1 SGHAT, CDR2 FQNNGV. V lost 7 bases and J lost 5; bases outside the gene matches: 13. As DNA, the CDR3 is TGTGCCAGCACGCCTCATGGACAGGACGGGACTGAAGCTTTCTTT. It yields the protein CASTPHGQDGTEAFF.

The chain employs TRBV12-5 and TRBJ1-5; 7 bases are a match to TRBD1. Trimming took 6 bases from V and 2 from J; bases not matched to a gene: 4. Germline lookup yields CDR1 LGHNT and CDR2 FRNRAP. The CDR3 spans 14 residues. CDR3 amino acids: CASGQGLGNQPQHF. As DNA, the CDR3 is TGTGCTAGTGGACAGGGGTTGGGCAATCAGCCCCAGCATTTT. The entire variable domain, with the rest obtained from reference TRBV12-5 and TRBJ1-5, is as follows: DARVTQTPRHKVTEMGQEVTMRCQPILGHNTVFWYRQTMMQGLELLAYFRNRAPLDDSGMPKDRFSAEMPDATLATLKIQPSEPRDSAVYFCASGQGLGNQPQHFGDGTRLSIL.

The chain employs TRBV6-5 and TRBJ2-5; D gene ambiguous. The germline V gene has CDR1 MNHEY and CDR2 SVGAGI. CDR3 length equals 15 residues. The ends were cut back, 0 bases at V and 5 bases at J, with 13 bases in the middle. The DNA of the CDR3 is TGTGCCAGCAGTTACTCGACGTCCCTGGGGGAGACCCAGTACTTC. Encoded protein: CASSYSTSLGETQYF.

V is TRBV15 and J is TRBJ2-7, with a possible D match to TRBD1 (6 bases). CDR1 is LNHNV, CDR2 YYDKDF, per germline (reference sequence). The germline V and J ends were trimmed by 1 base and 0 bases, with 10 bases remaining between them. This CDR3 has 15 amino acids. CDR3 nucleotide sequence: TGTGCCACCAGCAGAGGACAGGCGAGCTCCTACGAGCAGTACTTC. Its translation is CATSRGQASSYEQYF.

This clonotype was seen repeatedly, ten times or more. V and J are TRBV12-5 and TRBJ1-5; D is possibly TRBD1 (5 bases). The CDR3 runs to 14 residues. The ends were cut back, 6 bases at V and 10 bases at J, with 19 bases in the middle. Germline CDR1 reads LGHNT; CDR2 reads FRNRAP. Here the CDR3 DNA reads TGTGCTAGTGGCTCAGGGACGACCACTATCCCCCAGCATTTT. Amino acid sequence: CASGSGTTTIPQHF.

This chain joins TRBV29-1 and TRBJ2-1; TRBD2 aligns across 8 bases. CDR1 SQVTM and CDR2 ANQGSEA come from the germline V gene. The CDR3 is 15 amino acids. The V and J ends lost 2 bases and 4 bases, in that order; junction bases with no gene match: 7. The CDR3 loop reads CSVEPGTRGYNEQFF. The DNA of the CDR3 is TGCAGCGTTGAACCCGGGACTAGGGGGTACAATGAGCAGTTCTTC.

Points on this clonotype: Since no conserved phenylalanine or tryptophan closes the CDR3, a read error is the likely cause. It is unclear where the CDR3 begins or ends on the DNA, so no DNA is shown, and the CDR3 is as TCRdb lists it. V usage is TRBV28 and J usage is TRBJ2-1; the D call of TRBD2 is as the table states it, not checked on the DNA. In germline, CDR1 is MDHEN, CDR2 SYDVKM. The CDR3 spans 19 residues, counting both ends. Here the CDR3 reads CASSHETSGFTSSYNEQLL.

As for this clonotype: One junction end disagrees with the germline gene, perhaps due to a read error. The chain recombines TRBV6-1 with TRBJ1-6; 7 bases map to TRBD1. The CDR3 contains 13 residues. Germline values: CDR1 MNHNS, CDR2 SASEGT. CDR3 sequence reads: CASRDRNNSLLHF. CDR3 bases: TGTGCCAGCAGGGACAGGAATAATTCACTCCTCCACTTT.

This clonotype has ten or more counts. V gene TRBV15 combines with J gene TRBJ2-1; D possibly corresponds to TRBD1 (6 bases). CDR3 length: 14 residues. Germline V gene lookup returns CDR1 LNHNV and CDR2 YYDKDF (reference sequence). V was shortened by 2 bases and J by 4 bases, with 9 bases between the two germline ends. For the CDR3, the DNA is TGTGCCACCAGCAGACAAACAGGGTACAATGAGCAGTTCTTC. It codes for CATSRQTGYNEQFF.

The chain employs TRBV24-1 and TRBJ2-1; the match to TRBD2 covers 10 bases. This CDR3 has 15 amino acids. Germline CDR1 and CDR2: KGHDR and SFDVKD. J gave up 9 bases and V 0 bases, and 4 bases lay outside the gene matches. The CDR3 loop is CATSDLSGRAGEQFF. The CDR3 DNA sequence: TGTGCCACCAGTGATTTGAGCGGGAGGGCCGGTGAGCAGTTCTTC.

The rearrangement joins TRBV20-1 to TRBJ1-6; TRBD1 matches at 7 bases. The CDR3 contains 13 residues. Unmatched junction bases numbered 3, after V lost 2 bases and J lost 8 bases. Germline V lookup: CDR1 DFQATT, CDR2 SNEGSKA (reference sequence). CDR3 sequence: CSARQGDDSPLHF. The DNA of the CDR3 is TGCAGTGCTAGACAGGGGGACGATTCACCCCTCCACTTT.

This clonotype appeared many times. CDR3: CASSLMPSGTNTGELFF. The CDR3 DNA reads TGTGCCAGCAGCTTGATGCCTAGCGGCACGAACACCGGGGAGCTGTTTTTT. The chain recombines TRBV11-2 with TRBJ2-2; 7 positions match TRBD2. CDR1 and CDR2 from the germline V gene are SGHAT and FQNNGV. V lost 3 bases and J lost 0; bases outside the gene matches: 7. This CDR3 comprises 17 residues.

This clonotype was seen many times. This sequence joins TRBV6-5 and TRBJ2-6, with D unresolved. The V end lost 0 bases, the J end lost 0 bases, and 9 bases lay between the germline ends. CDR3 size: 17 residues. Germline V gene data show CDR1 as MNHEY and CDR2 as SVGAGI. CDR3 DNA sequence: TGTGCCAGCAGTTACTCGCTCTCATCCTCTGGGGCCAACGTCCTGACTTTC. Amino acids: CASSYSLSSSGANVLTF.

Ten or more counts support this clonotype. This sequence joins TRBV4-1 and TRBJ1-2; 7 nucleotides line up with TRBD1. CDR3 length: 14 amino acids. CDR1 and CDR2 (germline): MGHRA, YSYEKL. Trimming at V came to 3 bases and at J to 7 bases, leaving 8 bases not matched to a gene. This CDR3 is CASSHSGQFVGYTF. The CDR3 region has the DNA TGCGCCAGCAGCCACTCGGGACAGTTTGTTGGCTACACCTTC.

This clonotype was seen many times. The chain combines TRBV7-8 with TRBJ1-5; possibly TRBD1 for D (6 bases). This CDR3 region has 14 residues. Germline V lookup: CDR1 SGHVS, CDR2 FQNEAQ. Trimming left V 6 bases short and J 3 bases short, with 12 bases between. Here the CDR3 reads CASSSGQLNQPQHF. CDR3 DNA: TGTGCCAGCAGTTCAGGACAGCTCAATCAGCCCCAGCATTTT. Full variable domain (missing parts from reference TRBV7-8 and TRBJ1-5): GAGVSQSPRYKVAKRGQDVALRCDPISGHVSLFWYQQALGQGPEFLTYFQNEAQLDKSGLPSDRFFAERPEGSVSTLKIQRTQQEDSAVYLCASSSGQLNQPQHFGDGTRLSIL.

This clonotype was seen only a few times. This chain links TRBV27 with TRBJ2-7; 9 bases agree with TRBD1. Germline CDR1 reads MNHEY; CDR2 reads SMNVEV (reference sequence). V lost 5 bases to trimming and J lost 3 bases; unmatched junction nucleotides: 5. This CDR3 spans 14 amino acids. The DNA of the CDR3 is TGTGCCAGCAGTGCGGTGGGACAGGGCTACGAGCAGTACTTC. The encoded protein is CASSAVGQGYEQYF.

This clonotype was counted ten times or more. The genes are TRBV12-5 and TRBJ1-1, with TRBD1 as a possible D gene (5 bases). Germline CDR1 is LGHNT and CDR2 is FRNRAP. This CDR3 contains 13 residues. The CDR3 sequence is CASGGGVNTEAFF. CDR3 coding DNA: TGTGCATCAGGTGGGGGAGTGAACACTGAAGCTTTCTTT.

This clonotype occurred a few times. The genes are TRBV27 and TRBJ2-1; D is ambiguous. The CDR3 is 14 amino acids. Trimming took off 4 bases at V and 0 bases at J, with 7 bases between the two ends. The germline CDR1 and CDR2 sequences are MNHEY and SMNVEV (reference sequence). CDR3 sequence (DNA): TGTGCCAGCAGTTCAGCCAGCTCCTACAATGAGCAGTTCTTC. Its protein product is CASSSASSYNEQFF.

As concerns this clonotype: Possible read error: a much larger clone is one base away. This CDR3 is missing its conserved last phenylalanine or tryptophan, likely due to a read error. V gene TRBV11-2 combines with J gene TRBJ1-1; no clear D. Germline CDR1 reads SGHAT; CDR2 reads FQNNGV. This CDR3 contains 14 residues. Trimming shortened V by 5 bases and J by 2 bases, and 12 bases separated the two germline ends. The CDR3 sequence: CASSPDDPNTEAFC. The CDR3 DNA sequence: TGTGCCAGCAGCCCAGACGACCCTAACACTGAAGCTTTCTGT.